Listed below are T cell receptor beta chains from one sample, sequenced in a study of blood T cell repertoires in COVID-19. Assay: immunoSEQ multiplex PCR; the TCRdb copy retains only in-frame clones and omits some. This sample has roughly 250,000 clones; 88% occur once, and the top ten carry under 2.5%. The specimen was peripheral blood. These receptors originate from a woman aged 40 to 50 who had recovered from COVID-19. Each CDR3 is given with its conserved first and last residue. A D gene is named only where the DNA matches it firmly.

CASSLERTANQPQHF	-	TRBV27	TRBJ1-5
CATSEPGTISSDTQYF	TRBD2	TRBV24-1	TRBJ2-3
CASSRQMSSYEQYF	-	TRBV19	TRBJ2-7
CAWTPQGGIGAQYF	-	TRBV30	TRBJ2-5
CASRPPGQGNEQYF	TRBD1	TRBV5-6	TRBJ2-7
CASSPGTGKYEQYF	TRBD1	TRBV11-2	TRBJ2-7
CASSIGASGRAGELFF	TRBD2	TRBV19	TRBJ2-2
CASSKTVSFATGELFF	-	TRBV19	TRBJ2-2
CASSLRDIPNTEAFF	-	TRBV7-3	TRBJ1-1
CASSPEGRRQGNSPLHF	TRBD1	TRBV7-2	TRBJ1-6
CATAGRDSGSQETQYF	TRBD1	TRBV24-1	TRBJ2-5
CASSLDGGLTTGELFF	-	TRBV5-1	TRBJ2-2
CATSDPTASSYNEQFF	-	TRBV24-1	TRBJ2-1
CASSSIGGGSGNTIYF	-	TRBV7-6	TRBJ1-3
CASSLETGTGVYNEQFF	TRBD1	TRBV7-2	TRBJ2-1
CASSFSQGGKNIQYF	-	TRBV6-2/TRBV6-3	TRBJ2-4
CASSGVTTNEKLFF	-	TRBV19	TRBJ1-4
CASSSRDRLNTGELFF	-	TRBV7-9	TRBJ2-2
CASSSQGAWETQYF	TRBD1	TRBV5-6	TRBJ2-5
CASRGLAGGTDTQYF	TRBD2	TRBV2	TRBJ2-3
CASSSTGGTPDTQYF	TRBD1	TRBV11-2	TRBJ2-3
CATSSVVRLSGNTIYF	-	TRBV15	TRBJ1-3
CASSGDRVGYTF	TRBD1	TRBV2	TRBJ1-2
CASSLEITSGRGEQYF	TRBD2	TRBV7-8	TRBJ2-7
CASSTGLAGGETQYF	TRBD2	TRBV7-2	TRBJ2-5
CASSFPLGQGGFYGYTF	TRBD1	TRBV28	TRBJ1-2
CASSLGQKRYEQYF	-	TRBV5-4	TRBJ2-7
CASSFGREYEQYF	-	TRBV7-2	TRBJ2-7
CASSRSLSYEQYF	-	TRBV14	TRBJ2-7
CATSSYGQGGNSPLHF	TRBD1	TRBV15	TRBJ1-6
CASSPPDRVGQPQHF	TRBD1	TRBV18	TRBJ1-5
CASSQQGYGYTF	-	TRBV5-6	TRBJ1-2
CASSPRDRNYEQYF	TRBD1	TRBV9	TRBJ2-7
CASSARLAGGGETQYF	TRBD2	TRBV6-6	TRBJ2-5
CAFSTSGSEQYF	-	TRBV7-9	TRBJ2-7
CASSLIVSGGTDTQYF	TRBD2	TRBV7-3	TRBJ2-3
CAISESGQGYGYTF	-	TRBV10-3	TRBJ1-2
CASSPPARGPRANTGELFF	-	TRBV18	TRBJ2-2
CASSLGWGHPGANTGELFF	-	TRBV5-1	TRBJ2-2
CASSPRTDRGRGITDTQYF	TRBD1	TRBV7-2	TRBJ2-3
CARRRRGRLADTQYF	-	TRBV5-3	TRBJ2-3
CASSYSRAGPPNVFF	-	TRBV6-2/TRBV6-3	TRBJ2-1
CASSLGLAGVEQYF	TRBD2	TRBV11-2	TRBJ2-7
CASSEQGFRPYGNTIYF	-	TRBV6-1	TRBJ1-3
CAWSRGTGELFF	-	TRBV30	TRBJ2-2
CATGHRDVRDNEQFF	-	TRBV24-1	TRBJ2-1
CASSQTAQSGNTIYF	-	TRBV18	TRBJ1-3
CASSRQGFDSYEQYF	TRBD1	TRBV6-5	TRBJ2-7
CASRQRHSGESTLDEQFF	TRBD2	TRBV7-6	TRBJ2-1
CASSSSLHRNTGELFF	-	TRBV28	TRBJ2-2
CATQTALSYEQYF	-	TRBV6-6	TRBJ2-7
CSARDPREQYF	-	TRBV20-1	TRBJ2-7
CASSSQAGGAFDGYTF	TRBD1	TRBV7-2	TRBJ1-2
CASSPRTGQGETQYF	TRBD1	TRBV18	TRBJ2-5
CSASEAYNYGYTF	-	TRBV20-1	TRBJ1-2
CASSLRGAGADQPQHF	-	TRBV3-1/TRBV3-2	TRBJ1-5
CASTMTGFPSGEQYF	TRBD2	TRBV5-4	TRBJ2-7
CASRRTSEYYEQYF	TRBD2	TRBV28	TRBJ2-7
CASSLVGAVWDTQYF	-	TRBV5-4	TRBJ2-3
CASSPRSVATGLENEQFF	TRBD1	TRBV9	TRBJ2-1